This T cell receptor beta chain was obtained from a study of cytomegalovirus exposure and HLA in healthy donors. Germline values: CDR1 LGHNA, CDR2 YSLEER. Losses at the gene ends were 4 bases for V and 6 bases for J; bases not matched to a gene: 11. The CDR3 loop spans 15 amino acids. TCRdb's copy holds only in-frame clones and misses some; the assay was immunoSEQ multiplex PCR. Among some 170,000 clones, 86% were seen once, and the ten largest hold approximately 7.7%. The sequenced sample consisted of PBMCs. The clonotype comes from a man aged 30 to 45 in good health and CMV-seropositive. This chain connects TRBV4-3 to TRBJ2-7, with 8 bases lining up with TRBD1. CDR3 amino acids: CASSPRTGPTLEQYF. DNA for the CDR3: TGCGCCAGCAGCCCCCGGACAGGGCCCACCCTCGAGCAGTACTTC.